One TCR beta chain is described in this entry. Its antigen is unidentified. Germline lookup yields CDR1 LNHDA and CDR2 SQIVND (reference sequence). This CDR3 contains 12 residues. With 5 bases removed from V and 4 bases from J, the gap between germline ends came to 9 bases. Building the TCR beta libraries relied on iRepertoire HTBI primers, and CDR3 regions underwent Arm-PCR. TCRdb reanalysed the multiplex PCR reads using MiXCR and keeps one entry per CDR3 protein. The table has 400,000 or so distinct CDR3 sequences, about a quarter seen once; the top ten hold about 26%. The data stem from a study of regulatory T cells in long-lasting Graves disease. Study observations and caveats: Thyroid tissue went unstudied; only peripheral blood was examined.

Regarding time point: persistent/refractory GD, antithyroid drugs over 5 years with positive TRAb. Extracted RNA from PBMCs served as the source of the TCR library. The sample here was peripheral blood mononuclear cells (PBMCs), taken when the disease was refractory, from a patient treated with antithyroid drugs. This TCR was sampled from a female donor with Graves disease. The rearrangement uses TRBV19 and TRBJ2-7; no clear D gene. Here the CDR3 DNA reads TGTGCCAGTAGTGGCAACGAATACGAGCAGTACTTC. This sequence encodes CASSGNEYEQYF.